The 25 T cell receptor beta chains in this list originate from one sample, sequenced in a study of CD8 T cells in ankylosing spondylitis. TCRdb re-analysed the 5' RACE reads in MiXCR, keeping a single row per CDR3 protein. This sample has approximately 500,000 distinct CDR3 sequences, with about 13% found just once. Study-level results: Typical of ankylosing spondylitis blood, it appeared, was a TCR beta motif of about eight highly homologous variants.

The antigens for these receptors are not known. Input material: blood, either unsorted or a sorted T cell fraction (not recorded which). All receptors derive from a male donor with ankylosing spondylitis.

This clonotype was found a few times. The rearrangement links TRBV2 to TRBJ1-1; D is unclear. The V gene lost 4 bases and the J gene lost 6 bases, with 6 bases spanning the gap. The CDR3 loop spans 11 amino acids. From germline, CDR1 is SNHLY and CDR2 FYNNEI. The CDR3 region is CASSVLAEAFF. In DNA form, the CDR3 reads TGTGCCAGCAGTGTCCTCGCTGAAGCTTTCTTT.

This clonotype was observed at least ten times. The CDR3 bases are TGTGCCAGCAGCGTAGAACTAGCCGAGTCCTACAATGAGCAGTTCTTC. Amino acid sequence: CASSVELAESYNEQFF. The gene calls are TRBV9 and TRBJ2-1; tentatively, D is TRBD2 (6 bases). This CDR3 region has 16 residues. With 0 bases removed from V and 1 base from J, the gap between germline ends came to 11 bases. The germline V gene encodes CDR1 SGDLS and CDR2 YYNGEE.

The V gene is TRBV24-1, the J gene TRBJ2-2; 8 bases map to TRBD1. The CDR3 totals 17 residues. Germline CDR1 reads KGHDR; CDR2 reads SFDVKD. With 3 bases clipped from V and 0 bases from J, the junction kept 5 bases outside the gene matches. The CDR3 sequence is CATSDVLQGANTGELFF. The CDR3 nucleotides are TGTGCCACCAGTGATGTCCTACAGGGGGCGAACACCGGGGAGCTGTTTTTT.

CDR3 in DNA: TGTGCCACCAGCAGAGCGGGTACGCCGAGCAATCAGCCCCAGCATTTT. Translated, it gives CATSRAGTPSNQPQHF. The chain joins TRBV15 to TRBJ1-5; D not resolved. The germline V and J ends were trimmed by 1 base and 1 base, with 11 bases remaining between them. This CDR3 contains 16 residues. Germline V CDR1 and CDR2: LNHNV, YYDKDF (reference sequence). Looking up the rest from reference TRBV15 and TRBJ1-5 gives the full variable domain: DAMVIQNPRYQVTQFGKPVTLSCSQTLNHNVMYWYQQKSSQAPKLLFHYYDKDFNNEADTPDNFQSRRPNTSFCFLDIRSPGLGDTAMYLCATSRAGTPSNQPQHFGDGTRLSIL.

The CDR3 here is CASSVTSGSTYEQYF. DNA of the CDR3: TGTGCCAGCAGCGTGACTAGCGGGAGTACCTACGAGCAGTACTTC. The rearrangement links TRBV7-8 to TRBJ2-7; 12 bases map to TRBD2. CDR3 length: 15 residues. The J segment lost 2 bases and the V segment lost 5 bases, leaving 4 bases of the junction unmatched. From germline, CDR1 is SGHVS and CDR2 FQNEAQ. The complete variable domain, with remaining parts taken from reference TRBV7-8 and TRBJ2-7, reads GAGVSQSPRYKVAKRGQDVALRCDPISGHVSLFWYQQALGQGPEFLTYFQNEAQLDKSGLPSDRFFAERPEGSVSTLKIQRTQQEDSAVYLCASSVTSGSTYEQYFGPGTRLTVT.

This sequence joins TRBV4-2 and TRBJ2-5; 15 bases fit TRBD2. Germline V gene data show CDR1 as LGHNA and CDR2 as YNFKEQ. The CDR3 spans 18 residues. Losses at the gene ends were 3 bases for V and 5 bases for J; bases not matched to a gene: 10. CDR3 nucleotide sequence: TGTGCCAGCAGCCAGGAAGGACTAGCGGGAGGGCCGGGTGAGACCCAGTACTTC. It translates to CASSQEGLAGGPGETQYF.

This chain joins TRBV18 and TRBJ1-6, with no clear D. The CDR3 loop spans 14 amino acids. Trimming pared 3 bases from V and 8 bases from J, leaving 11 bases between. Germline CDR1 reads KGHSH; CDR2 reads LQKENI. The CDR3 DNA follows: TGTGCCAGCTCACCGTCGGGGAGGGATTCACCCCTCCACTTT. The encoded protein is CASSPSGRDSPLHF.

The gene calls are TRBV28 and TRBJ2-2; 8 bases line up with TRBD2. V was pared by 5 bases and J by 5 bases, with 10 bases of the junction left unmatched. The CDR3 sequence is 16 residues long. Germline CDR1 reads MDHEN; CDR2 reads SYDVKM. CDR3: CASSLTSERETGELFF. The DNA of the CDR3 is TGTGCCAGCAGTCTGACTAGCGAGAGAGAAACCGGGGAGCTGTTTTTT.

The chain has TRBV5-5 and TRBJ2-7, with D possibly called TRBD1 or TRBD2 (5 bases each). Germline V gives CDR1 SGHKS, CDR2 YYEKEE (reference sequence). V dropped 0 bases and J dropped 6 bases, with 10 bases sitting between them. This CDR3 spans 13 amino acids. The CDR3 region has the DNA TGTGCCAGCAGCTTGGCGGGGCGGATCGAGCAGTACTTC. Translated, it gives CASSLAGRIEQYF.

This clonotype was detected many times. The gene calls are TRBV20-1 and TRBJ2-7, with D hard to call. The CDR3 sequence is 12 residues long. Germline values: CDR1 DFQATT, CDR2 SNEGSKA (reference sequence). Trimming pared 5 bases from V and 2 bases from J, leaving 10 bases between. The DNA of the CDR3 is TGCAGTGCTTTTGACGGAGCCTACGAGCAGTACTTC. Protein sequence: CSAFDGAYEQYF.

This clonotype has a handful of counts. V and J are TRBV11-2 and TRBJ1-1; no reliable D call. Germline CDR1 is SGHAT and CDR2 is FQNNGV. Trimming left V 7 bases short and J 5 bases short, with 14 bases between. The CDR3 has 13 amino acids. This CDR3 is CASTHPRGTEAFF. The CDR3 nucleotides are TGTGCCAGCACCCACCCACGGGGAACTGAAGCTTTCTTT. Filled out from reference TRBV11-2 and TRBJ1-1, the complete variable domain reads EAGVAQSPRYKIIEKRQSVAFWCNPISGHATLYWYQQILGQGPKLLIQFQNNGVVDDSQLPKDRFSAERLKGVDSTLKIQPAKLEDSAVYLCASTHPRGTEAFFGQGTRLTVV.

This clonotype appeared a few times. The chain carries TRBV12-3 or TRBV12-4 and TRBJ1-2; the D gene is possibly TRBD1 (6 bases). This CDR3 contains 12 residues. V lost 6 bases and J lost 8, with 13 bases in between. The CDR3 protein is CASSRTVRGYTF. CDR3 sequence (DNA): TGTGCCAGCAGCCGGACAGTCCGAGGCTACACCTTC.

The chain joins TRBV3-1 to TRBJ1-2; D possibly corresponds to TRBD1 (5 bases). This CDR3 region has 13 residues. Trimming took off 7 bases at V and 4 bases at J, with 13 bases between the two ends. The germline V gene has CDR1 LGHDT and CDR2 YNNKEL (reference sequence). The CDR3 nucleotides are TGTGCCAGCAAAGGGGATACCGGCTATGGCTACACCTTC. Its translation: CASKGDTGYGYTF.

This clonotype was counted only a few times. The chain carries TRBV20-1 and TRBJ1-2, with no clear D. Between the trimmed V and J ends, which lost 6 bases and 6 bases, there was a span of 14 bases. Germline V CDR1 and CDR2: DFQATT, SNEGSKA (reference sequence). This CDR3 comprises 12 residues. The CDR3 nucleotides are TGCAGTGCCATTAGGGATCCCCATGGCTACACCTTC. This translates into CSAIRDPHGYTF.

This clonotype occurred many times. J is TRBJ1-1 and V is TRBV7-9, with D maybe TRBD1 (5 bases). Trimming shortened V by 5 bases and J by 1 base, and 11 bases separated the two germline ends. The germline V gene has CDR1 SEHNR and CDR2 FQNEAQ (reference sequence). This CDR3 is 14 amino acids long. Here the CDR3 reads CASSPGRGNTEAFF. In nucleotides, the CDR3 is TGTGCCAGCAGCCCGGGACGGGGGAACACTGAAGCTTTCTTT.

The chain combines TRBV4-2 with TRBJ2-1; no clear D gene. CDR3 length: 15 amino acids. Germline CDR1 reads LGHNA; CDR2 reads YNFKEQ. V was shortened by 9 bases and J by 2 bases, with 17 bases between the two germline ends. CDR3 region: CASSSQATAYNEQFF. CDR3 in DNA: TGTGCCAGTTCAAGTCAGGCTACTGCCTACAATGAGCAGTTCTTC.

The CDR3 reads CASSKAPQRGNEQFF. CDR3 DNA: TGTGCCAGCAGCAAAGCGCCGCAGCGAGGGAATGAGCAGTTCTTC. The V call is TRBV21-1, the J call TRBJ2-1; the table's D call of TRBD2 was not tested on the DNA. TRBV21-1 is assigned pseudogene status. This CDR3 spans 15 amino acids.

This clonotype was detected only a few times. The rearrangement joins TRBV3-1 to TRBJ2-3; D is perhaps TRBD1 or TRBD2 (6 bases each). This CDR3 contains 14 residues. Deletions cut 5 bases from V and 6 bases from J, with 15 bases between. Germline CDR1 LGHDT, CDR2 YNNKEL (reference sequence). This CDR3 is CASSGSGGGDTQYF. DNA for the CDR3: TGTGCCAGCAGCGGGAGCGGAGGGGGGGATACGCAGTATTTT.

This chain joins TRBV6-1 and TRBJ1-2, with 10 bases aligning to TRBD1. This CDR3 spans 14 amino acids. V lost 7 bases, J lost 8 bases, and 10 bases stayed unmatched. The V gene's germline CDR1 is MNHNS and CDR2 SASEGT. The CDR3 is CASNKDRGQYGYTF. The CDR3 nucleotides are TGTGCCAGCAACAAAGACAGGGGGCAATACGGCTACACCTTC.

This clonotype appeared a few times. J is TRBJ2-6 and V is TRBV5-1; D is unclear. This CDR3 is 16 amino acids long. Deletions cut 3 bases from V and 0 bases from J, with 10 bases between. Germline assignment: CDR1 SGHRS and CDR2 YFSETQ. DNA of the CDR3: TGCGCCAGCAGCTATCACAAGGACTCTGGGGCCAACGTCCTGACTTTC. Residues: CASSYHKDSGANVLTF.

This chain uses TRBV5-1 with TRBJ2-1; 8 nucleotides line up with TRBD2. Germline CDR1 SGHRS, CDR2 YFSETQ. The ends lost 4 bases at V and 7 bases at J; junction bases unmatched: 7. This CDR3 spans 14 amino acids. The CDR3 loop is CASSTAGAVNEQFF. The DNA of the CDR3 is TGCGCCAGCAGCACAGCGGGAGCGGTGAATGAGCAGTTCTTC.

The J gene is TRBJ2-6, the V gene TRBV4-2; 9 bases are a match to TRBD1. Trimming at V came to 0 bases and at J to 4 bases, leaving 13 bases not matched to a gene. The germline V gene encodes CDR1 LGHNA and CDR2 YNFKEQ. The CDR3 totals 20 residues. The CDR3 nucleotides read TGTGCCAGCAGCCAAGATCTTCCGGGACAGGGTCGTTCGGGGGCCAACGTCCTGACTTTC. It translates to CASSQDLPGQGRSGANVLTF.

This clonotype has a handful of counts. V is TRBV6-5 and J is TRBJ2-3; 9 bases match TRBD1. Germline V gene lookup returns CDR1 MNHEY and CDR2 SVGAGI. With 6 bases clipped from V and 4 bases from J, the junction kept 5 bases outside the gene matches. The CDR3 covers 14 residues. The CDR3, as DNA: TGTGCCAGCAGCTACAGGGGGCGCCCAGATACGCAGTATTTT. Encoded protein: CASSYRGRPDTQYF.

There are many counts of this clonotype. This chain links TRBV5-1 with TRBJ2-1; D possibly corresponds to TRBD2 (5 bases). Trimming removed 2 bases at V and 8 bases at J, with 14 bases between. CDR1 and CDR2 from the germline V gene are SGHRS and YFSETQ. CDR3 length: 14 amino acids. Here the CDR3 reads CASSLSGSRDEQFF. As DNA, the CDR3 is TGCGCCAGCAGCTTATCGGGGTCCCGGGATGAGCAGTTCTTC. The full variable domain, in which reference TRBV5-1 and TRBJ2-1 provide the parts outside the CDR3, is KAGVTQTPRYLIKTRGQQVTLSCSPISGHRSVSWYQQTPGQGLQFLFEYFSETQRNKGNFPGRFSGRQFSNSRSEMNVSTLELGDSALYLCASSLSGSRDEQFFGPGTRLTVL.

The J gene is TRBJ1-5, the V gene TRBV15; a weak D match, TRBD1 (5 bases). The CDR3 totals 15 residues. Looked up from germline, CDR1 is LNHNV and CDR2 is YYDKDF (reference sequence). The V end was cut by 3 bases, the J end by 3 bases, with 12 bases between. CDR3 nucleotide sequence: TGTGCCACCAGCAGTCGGCGCAGGGACAATCAGCCCCAGCATTTT. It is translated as CATSSRRRDNQPQHF.